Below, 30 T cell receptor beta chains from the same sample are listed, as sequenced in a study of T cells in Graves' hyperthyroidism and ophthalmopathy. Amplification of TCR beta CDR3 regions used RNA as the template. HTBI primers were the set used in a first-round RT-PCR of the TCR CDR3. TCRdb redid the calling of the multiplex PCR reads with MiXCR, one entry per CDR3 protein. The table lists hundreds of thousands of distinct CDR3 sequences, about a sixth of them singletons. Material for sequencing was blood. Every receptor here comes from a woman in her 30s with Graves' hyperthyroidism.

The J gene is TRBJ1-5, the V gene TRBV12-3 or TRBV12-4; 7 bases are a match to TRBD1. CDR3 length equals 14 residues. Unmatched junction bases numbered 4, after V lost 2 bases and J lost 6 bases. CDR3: CASSLRTGIQPQHF. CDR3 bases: TGTGCCAGCAGTTTAAGGACAGGCATTCAGCCCCAGCATTTT.

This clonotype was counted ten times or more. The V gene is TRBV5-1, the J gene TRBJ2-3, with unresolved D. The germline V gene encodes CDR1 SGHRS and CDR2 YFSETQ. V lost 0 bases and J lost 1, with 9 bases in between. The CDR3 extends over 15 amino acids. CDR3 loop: CASSLVASRTDTQYF. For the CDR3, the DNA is TGCGCCAGCAGCTTGGTGGCCAGCCGCACAGATACGCAGTATTTT.

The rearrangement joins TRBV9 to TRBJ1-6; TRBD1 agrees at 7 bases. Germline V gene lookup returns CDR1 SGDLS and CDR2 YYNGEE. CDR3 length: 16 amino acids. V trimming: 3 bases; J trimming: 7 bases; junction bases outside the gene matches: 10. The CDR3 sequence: CASSASPGQDNSPLHF. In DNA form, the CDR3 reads TGTGCCAGCAGCGCCTCCCCCGGACAGGACAATTCACCCCTCCACTTT.

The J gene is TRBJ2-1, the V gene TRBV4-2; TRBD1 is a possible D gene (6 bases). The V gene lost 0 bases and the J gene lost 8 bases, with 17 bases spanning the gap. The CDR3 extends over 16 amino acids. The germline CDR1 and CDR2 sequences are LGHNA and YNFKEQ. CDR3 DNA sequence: TGTGCCAGCAGCCAAGATGGACATGCAAGGGGGTATGAGCAGTTCTTC. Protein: CASSQDGHARGYEQFF.

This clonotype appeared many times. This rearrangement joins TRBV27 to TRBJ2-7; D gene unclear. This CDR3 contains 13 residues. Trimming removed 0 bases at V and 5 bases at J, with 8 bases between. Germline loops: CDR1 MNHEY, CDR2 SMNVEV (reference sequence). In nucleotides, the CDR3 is TGTGCCAGCAGTTTATCGAAGGCGGACGAGCAGTACTTC. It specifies CASSLSKADEQYF.

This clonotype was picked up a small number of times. The DNA of the CDR3 is TGCAGTGCTAGAGATCGGGGAGGGGGCATGGTGGCTTTCTTT. This encodes CSARDRGGGMVAFF. The V and J genes are TRBV20-1 and TRBJ1-1, with 7 bases identical to TRBD1. Germline-derived CDR1 and CDR2 are DFQATT and SNEGSKA (reference sequence). The CDR3 consists of 14 residues. J lost 11 bases, V lost 0 bases, and 12 bases had no gene match.

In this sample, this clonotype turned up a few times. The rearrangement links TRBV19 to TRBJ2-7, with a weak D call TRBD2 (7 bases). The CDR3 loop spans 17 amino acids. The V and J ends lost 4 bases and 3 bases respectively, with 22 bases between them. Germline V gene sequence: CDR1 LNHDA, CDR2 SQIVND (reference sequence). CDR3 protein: CASSTGRGGAFLYEQYF. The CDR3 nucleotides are TGTGCCAGTAGTACCGGTCGTGGGGGGGCATTCCTCTACGAGCAGTACTTC.

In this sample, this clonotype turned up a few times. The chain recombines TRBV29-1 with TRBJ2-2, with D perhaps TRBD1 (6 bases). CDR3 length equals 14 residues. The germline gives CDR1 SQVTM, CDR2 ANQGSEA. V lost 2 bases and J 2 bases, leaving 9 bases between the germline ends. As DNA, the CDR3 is TGCAGCGTTGAACCGGGACATAACACCGGGGAGCTGTTTTTT. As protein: CSVEPGHNTGELFF.

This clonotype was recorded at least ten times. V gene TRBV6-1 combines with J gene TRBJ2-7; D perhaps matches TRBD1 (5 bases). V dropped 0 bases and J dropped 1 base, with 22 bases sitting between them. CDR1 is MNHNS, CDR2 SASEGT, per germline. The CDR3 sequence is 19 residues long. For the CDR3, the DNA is TGTGCCAGCAGTGAAGCGCCCGACCTGGGCAGGGTTGGTTCCTACGAGCAGTACTTC. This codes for CASSEAPDLGRVGSYEQYF.

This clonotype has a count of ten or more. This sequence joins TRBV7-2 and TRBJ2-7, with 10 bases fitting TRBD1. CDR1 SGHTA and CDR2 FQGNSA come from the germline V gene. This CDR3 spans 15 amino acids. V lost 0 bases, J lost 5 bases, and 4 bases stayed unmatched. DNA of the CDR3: TGTGCCAGCAGCTTAGCGGGACAGGGGTTGAACGAGCAGTACTTC. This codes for CASSLAGQGLNEQYF.

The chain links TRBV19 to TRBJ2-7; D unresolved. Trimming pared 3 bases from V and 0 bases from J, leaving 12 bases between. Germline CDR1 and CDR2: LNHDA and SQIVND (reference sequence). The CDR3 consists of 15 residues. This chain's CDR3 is CASSIGPPYSYEQYF. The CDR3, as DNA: TGTGCCAGTAGTATCGGCCCACCTTACTCCTACGAGCAGTACTTC.

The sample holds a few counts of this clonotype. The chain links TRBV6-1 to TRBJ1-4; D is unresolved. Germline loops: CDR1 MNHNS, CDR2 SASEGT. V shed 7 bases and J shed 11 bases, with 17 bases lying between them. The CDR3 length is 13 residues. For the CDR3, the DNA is TGTGCCAGCATTGGCTGGCGTCTTACGAAACTGTTTTTT. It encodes CASIGWRLTKLFF.

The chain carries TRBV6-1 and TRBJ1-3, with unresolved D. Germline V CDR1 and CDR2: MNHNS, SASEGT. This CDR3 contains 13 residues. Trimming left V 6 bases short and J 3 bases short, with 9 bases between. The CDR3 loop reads CASRESFGNTIYF. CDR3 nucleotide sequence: TGTGCCAGCAGGGAGAGCTTTGGAAACACCATATATTTT.

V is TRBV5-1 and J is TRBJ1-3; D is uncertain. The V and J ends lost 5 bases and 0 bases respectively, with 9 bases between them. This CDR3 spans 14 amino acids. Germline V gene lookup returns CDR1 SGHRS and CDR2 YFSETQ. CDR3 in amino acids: CASRRELSGNTIYF. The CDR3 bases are TGCGCCAGCAGGAGGGAACTCTCTGGAAACACCATATATTTT. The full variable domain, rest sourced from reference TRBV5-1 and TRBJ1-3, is KAGVTQTPRYLIKTRGQQVTLSCSPISGHRSVSWYQQTPGQGLQFLFEYFSETQRNKGNFPGRFSGRQFSNSRSEMNVSTLELGDSALYLCASRRELSGNTIYFGEGSWLTVV.

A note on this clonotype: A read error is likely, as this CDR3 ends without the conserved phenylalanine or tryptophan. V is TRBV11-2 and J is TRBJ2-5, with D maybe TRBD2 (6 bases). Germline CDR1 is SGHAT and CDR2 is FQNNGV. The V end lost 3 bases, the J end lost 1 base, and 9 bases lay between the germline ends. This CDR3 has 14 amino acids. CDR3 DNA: TGTGCCAGCAGCTTTGGGAGGAGCCAAGAGACCCAGTACGTC. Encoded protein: CASSFGRSQETQYV.

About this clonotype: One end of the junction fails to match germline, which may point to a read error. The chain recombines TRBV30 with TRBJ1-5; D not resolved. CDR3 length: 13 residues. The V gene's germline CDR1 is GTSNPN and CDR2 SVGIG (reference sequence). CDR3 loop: CAWSPGLNRPQHF. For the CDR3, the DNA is TGTGCCTGGAGTCCGGGTCTCAATCGGCCCCAGCATTTT.

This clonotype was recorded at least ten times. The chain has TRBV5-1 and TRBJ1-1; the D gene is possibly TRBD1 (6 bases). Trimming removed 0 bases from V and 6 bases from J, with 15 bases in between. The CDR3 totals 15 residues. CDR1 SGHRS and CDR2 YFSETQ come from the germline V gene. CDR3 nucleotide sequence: TGCGCCAGCAGCTTGGGTGGGACATCGCCCCCTGAAGCTTTCTTT. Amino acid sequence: CASSLGGTSPPEAFF.

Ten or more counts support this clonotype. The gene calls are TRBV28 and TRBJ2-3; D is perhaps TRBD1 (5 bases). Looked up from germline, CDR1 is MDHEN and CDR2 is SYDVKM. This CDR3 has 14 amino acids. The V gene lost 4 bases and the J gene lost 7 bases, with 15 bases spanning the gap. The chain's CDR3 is CASSSRAGINTQYF. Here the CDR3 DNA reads TGTGCCAGCAGTTCAAGGGCAGGGATTAATACGCAGTATTTT.

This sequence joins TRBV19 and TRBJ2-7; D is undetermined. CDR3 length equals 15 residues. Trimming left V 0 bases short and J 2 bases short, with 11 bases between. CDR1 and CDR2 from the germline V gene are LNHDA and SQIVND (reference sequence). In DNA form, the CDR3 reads TGTGCCAGTAGTATAGATGGCGAAGGAACCTACGAGCAGTACTTC. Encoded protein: CASSIDGEGTYEQYF.

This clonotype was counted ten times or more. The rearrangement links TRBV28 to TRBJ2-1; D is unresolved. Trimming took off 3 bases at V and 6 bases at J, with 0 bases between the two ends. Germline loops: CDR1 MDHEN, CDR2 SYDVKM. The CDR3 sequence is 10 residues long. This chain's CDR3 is CASSFNEQFF. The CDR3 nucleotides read TGTGCCAGCAGTTTCAATGAGCAGTTCTTC.

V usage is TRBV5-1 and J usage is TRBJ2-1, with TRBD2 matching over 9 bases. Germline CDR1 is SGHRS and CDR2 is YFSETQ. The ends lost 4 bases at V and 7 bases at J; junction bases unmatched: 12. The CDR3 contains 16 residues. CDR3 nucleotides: TGCGCCAGCAGCGGAGATAGCGGGGGCTCCTCGAATGAGCAGTTCTTC. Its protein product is CASSGDSGGSSNEQFF.

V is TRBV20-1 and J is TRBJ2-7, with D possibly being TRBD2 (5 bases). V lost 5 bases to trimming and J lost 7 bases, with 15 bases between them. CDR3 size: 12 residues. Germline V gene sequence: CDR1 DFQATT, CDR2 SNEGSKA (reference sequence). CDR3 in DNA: TGCAGTGCTCGCAGGACTCGGTGGGAGCAGTACTTC. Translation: CSARRTRWEQYF.

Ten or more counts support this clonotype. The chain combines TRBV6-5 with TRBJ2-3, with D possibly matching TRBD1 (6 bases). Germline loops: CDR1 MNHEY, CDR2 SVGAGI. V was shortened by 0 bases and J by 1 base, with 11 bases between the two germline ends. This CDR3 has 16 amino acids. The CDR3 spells CASSYSGARGTDTQYF. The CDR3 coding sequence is TGTGCCAGCAGTTACTCGGGGGCGCGAGGCACAGATACGCAGTATTTT.

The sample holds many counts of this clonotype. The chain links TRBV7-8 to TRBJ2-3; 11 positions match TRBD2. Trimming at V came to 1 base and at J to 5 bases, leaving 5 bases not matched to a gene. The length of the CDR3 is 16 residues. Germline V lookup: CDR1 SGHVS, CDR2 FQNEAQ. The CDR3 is CASSLELAGEGDTQYF. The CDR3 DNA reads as TGTGCCAGCAGCTTAGAACTAGCGGGAGAGGGAGATACGCAGTATTTT.

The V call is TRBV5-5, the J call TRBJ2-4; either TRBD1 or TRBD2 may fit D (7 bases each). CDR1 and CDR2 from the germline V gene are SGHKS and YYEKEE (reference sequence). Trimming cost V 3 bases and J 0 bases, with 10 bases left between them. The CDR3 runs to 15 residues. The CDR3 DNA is TGTGCCAGCAGCTGGGAGGGGGCAGCCAAAAACATTCAGTACTTC. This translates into CASSWEGAAKNIQYF.

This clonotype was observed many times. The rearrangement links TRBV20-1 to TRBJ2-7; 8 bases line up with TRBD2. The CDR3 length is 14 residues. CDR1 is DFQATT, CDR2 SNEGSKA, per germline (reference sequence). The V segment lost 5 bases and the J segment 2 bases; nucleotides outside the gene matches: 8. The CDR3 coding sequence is TGCAGTGCTTGGACCTCGCGGGAGGCCTACGAGCAGTACTTC. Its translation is CSAWTSREAYEQYF.

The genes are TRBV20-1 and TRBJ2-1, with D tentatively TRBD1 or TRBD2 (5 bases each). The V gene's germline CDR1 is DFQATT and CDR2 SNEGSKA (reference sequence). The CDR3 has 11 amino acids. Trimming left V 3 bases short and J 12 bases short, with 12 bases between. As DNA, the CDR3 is TGCAGTGCTAGCGCAATCGGGGCGCAGTTCTTC. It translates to CSASAIGAQFF.

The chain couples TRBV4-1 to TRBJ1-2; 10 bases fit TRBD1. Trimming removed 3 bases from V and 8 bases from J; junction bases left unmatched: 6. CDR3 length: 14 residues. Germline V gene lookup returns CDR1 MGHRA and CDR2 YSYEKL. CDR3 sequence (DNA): TGCGCCAGCAGCCAGCCGGGACAGGGGAGAGGCTACACCTTC. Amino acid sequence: CASSQPGQGRGYTF.

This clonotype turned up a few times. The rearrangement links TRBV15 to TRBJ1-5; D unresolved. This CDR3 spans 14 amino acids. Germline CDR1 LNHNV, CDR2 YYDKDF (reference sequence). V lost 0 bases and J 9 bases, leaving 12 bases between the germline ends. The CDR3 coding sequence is TGTGCCACCAGCAGAGAGGAGGCCTCCGGGCCCCAGCATTTT. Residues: CATSREEASGPQHF.

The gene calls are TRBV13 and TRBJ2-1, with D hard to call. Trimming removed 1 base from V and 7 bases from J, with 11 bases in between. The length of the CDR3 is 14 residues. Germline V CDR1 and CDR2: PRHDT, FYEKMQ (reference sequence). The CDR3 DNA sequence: TGTGCCAGCAGCTTAGATGCCACCGCAAATGAGCAGTTCTTC. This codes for CASSLDATANEQFF. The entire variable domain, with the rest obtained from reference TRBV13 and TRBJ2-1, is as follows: AAGVIQSPRHLIKEKRETATLKCYPIPRHDTVYWYQQGPGQDPQFLISFYEKMQSDKGSIPDRFSAQQFSDYHSELNMSSLELGDSALYFCASSLDATANEQFFGPGTRLTVL.